These T cell receptor beta chains were read from a single sample in a study of T cell responses to AZD1222 COVID-19 vaccine. The method was immunoSEQ multiplex PCR; TCRdb's version includes in-frame clones alone and lacks a portion of them. The table has about 120,000 clones, 92% seen once. The specimen was peripheral blood, collected on day 0 of AZD1222 vaccination. Every receptor here comes from an adult in good health. Both conserved end residues are part of each CDR3.

CDR3 protein: CASSPSSGRDRNIQYF
V gene: TRBV3-1/TRBV3-2

CDR3 protein: CASNGLGNTEAFF
V gene: TRBV12-3/TRBV12-4

CDR3 protein: CASSQRRDSFSTRNEKLFF
V gene: TRBV3-1/TRBV3-2

CDR3 protein: CASSDGLAGEQFF
V gene: TRBV6-4

CDR3 protein: CASSANQGASTDTQYF
V gene: TRBV9

CDR3 protein: CASSLSLTEAFF
V gene: TRBV28

CDR3 protein: CASSLERRAGGEQYF
V gene: TRBV7-2

CDR3 protein: CASRTGDRTYNSPLHF
V gene: TRBV19

CDR3 protein: CASNRDREGPQHF
V gene: TRBV5-4

CDR3 protein: CASSVGRNNEKLFF
V gene: TRBV9

CDR3 protein: CSVKPGVSGANVLTF
V gene: TRBV29-1

CDR3 protein: CARKPRGTGELFF
V gene: TRBV2

CDR3 protein: CASSGQGVNTIYF
V gene: TRBV27

CDR3 protein: CSARVGEKLFF
V gene: TRBV20-1

CDR3 protein: CSVSNRGPGGANEKLFF
V gene: TRBV20-1